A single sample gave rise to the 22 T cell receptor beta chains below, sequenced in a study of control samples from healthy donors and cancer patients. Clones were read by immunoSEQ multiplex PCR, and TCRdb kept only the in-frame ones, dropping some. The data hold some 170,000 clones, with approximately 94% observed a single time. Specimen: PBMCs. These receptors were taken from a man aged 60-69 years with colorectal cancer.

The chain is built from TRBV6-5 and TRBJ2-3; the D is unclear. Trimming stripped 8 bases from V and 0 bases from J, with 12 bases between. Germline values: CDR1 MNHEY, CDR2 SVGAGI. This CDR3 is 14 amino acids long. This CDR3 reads CASVRSLSTDTQYF. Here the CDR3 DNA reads TGTGCCAGCGTCCGGAGCCTTAGCACAGATACGCAGTATTTT.

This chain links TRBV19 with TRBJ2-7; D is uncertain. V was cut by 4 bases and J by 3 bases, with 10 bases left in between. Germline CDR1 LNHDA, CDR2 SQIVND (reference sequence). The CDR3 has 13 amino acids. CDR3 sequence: CASSTDLFYEQYF. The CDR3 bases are TGTGCCAGTAGTACAGACTTGTTCTACGAGCAGTACTTC.

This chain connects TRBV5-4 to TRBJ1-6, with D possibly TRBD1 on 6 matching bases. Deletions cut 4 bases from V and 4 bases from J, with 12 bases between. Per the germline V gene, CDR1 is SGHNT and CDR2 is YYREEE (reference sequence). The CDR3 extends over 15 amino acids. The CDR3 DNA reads TGTGCCAGCAGCGAAAGGACAGATTATAATTCACCCCTCCACTTT. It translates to CASSERTDYNSPLHF.

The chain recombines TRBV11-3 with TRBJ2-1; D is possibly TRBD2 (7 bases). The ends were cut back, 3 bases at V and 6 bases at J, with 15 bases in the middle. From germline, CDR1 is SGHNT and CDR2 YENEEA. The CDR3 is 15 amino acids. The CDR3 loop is CASSLGGDTINEQFF. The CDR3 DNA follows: TGTGCCAGCAGCTTGGGGGGGGACACAATCAATGAGCAGTTCTTC.

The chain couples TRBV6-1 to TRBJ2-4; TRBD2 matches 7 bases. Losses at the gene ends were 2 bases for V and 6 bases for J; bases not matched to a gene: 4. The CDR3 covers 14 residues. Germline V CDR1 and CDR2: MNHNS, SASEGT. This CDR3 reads CASSEWGGRNIQYF. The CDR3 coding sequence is TGTGCCAGCAGTGAATGGGGGGGGAGAAACATTCAGTACTTC.

CDR3 bases: TGTGCCAGCAGCCCTCAGGGCACAATGAACACTGAAGCTTTCTTT. This gives the protein CASSPQGTMNTEAFF. The rearrangement joins TRBV7-2 to TRBJ1-1, with a weak D call TRBD1 (5 bases). CDR1 and CDR2 (germline): SGHTA, FQGNSA. The CDR3 length is 15 residues. Trimming pared 5 bases from V and 0 bases from J, leaving 13 bases between.

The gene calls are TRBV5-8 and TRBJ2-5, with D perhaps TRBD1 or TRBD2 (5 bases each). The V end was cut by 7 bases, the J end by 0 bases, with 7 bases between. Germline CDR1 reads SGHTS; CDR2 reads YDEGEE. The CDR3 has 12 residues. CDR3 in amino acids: CASPGHQETQYF. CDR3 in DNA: TGTGCCAGCCCGGGACACCAAGAGACCCAGTACTTC. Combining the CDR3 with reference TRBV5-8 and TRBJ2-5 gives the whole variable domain EAGVTQSPTHLIKTRGQQATLRCSPISGHTSVYWYQQALGLGLQFLLWYDEGEERNRGNFPPRFSGRQFPNYSSELNVNALELEDSALYLCASPGHQETQYFGPGTRLLVL.

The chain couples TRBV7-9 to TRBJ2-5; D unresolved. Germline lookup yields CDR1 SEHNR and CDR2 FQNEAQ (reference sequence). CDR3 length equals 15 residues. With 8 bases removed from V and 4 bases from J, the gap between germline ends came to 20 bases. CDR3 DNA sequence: TGTGCCAGCGCGAGAACCTTGTCGGGCGCAGAGACCCAGTACTTC. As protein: CASARTLSGAETQYF.

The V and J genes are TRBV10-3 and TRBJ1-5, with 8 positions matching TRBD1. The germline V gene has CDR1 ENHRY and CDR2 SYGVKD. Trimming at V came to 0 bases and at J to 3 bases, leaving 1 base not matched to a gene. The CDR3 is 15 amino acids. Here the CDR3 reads CAISESTGDNQPQHF. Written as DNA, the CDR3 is TGTGCCATCAGTGAGTCGACAGGGGACAATCAGCCCCAGCATTTT.

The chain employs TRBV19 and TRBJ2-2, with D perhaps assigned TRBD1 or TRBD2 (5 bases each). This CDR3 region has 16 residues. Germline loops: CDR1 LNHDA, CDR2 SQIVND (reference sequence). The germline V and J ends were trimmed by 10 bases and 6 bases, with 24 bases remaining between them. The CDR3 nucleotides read TGTGCCACTACCCATCCAGGGCAGGGAGATCCCGGGGAGCTGTTTTTT. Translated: CATTHPGQGDPGELFF.

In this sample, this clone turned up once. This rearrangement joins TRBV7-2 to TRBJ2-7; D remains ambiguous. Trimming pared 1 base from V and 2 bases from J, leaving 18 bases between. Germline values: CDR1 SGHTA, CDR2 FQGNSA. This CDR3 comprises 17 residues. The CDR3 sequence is CASSLVAGSKMAYEQYF. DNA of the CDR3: TGTGCCAGCAGCTTAGTTGCAGGTTCTAAGATGGCCTACGAGCAGTACTTC.

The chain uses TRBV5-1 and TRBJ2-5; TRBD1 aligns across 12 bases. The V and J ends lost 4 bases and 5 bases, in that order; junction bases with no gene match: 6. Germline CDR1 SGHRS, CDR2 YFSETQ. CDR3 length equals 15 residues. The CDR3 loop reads CASSAGDRGQETQYF. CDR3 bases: TGCGCCAGCAGCGCAGGGGACAGGGGGCAGGAGACCCAGTACTTC.

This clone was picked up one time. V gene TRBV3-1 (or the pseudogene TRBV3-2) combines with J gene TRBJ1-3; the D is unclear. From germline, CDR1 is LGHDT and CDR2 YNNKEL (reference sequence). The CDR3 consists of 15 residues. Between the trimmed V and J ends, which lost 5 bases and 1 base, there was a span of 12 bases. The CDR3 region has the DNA TGTGCCAGCAGCGAAGCAGGTTTGTCTGGAAACACCATATATTTT. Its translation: CASSEAGLSGNTIYF.

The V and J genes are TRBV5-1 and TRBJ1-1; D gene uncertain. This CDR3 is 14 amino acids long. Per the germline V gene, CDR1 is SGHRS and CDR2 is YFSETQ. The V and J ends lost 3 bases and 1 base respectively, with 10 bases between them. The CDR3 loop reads CASSSALGNTEAFF. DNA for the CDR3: TGCGCCAGCAGCTCCGCCCTGGGGAACACTGAAGCTTTCTTT.

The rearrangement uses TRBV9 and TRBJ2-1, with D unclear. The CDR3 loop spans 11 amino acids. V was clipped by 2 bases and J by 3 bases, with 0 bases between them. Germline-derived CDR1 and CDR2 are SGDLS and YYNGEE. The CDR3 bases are TGTGCCAGCAGCGTCTACAATGAGCAGTTCTTC. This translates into CASSVYNEQFF. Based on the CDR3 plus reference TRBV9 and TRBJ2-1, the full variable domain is DSGVTQTPKHLITATGQRVTLRCSPRSGDLSVYWYQQSLDQGLQFLIQYYNGEERAKGNILERFSAQQFPDLHSELNLSSLELGDSALYFCASSVYNEQFFGPGTRLTVL.

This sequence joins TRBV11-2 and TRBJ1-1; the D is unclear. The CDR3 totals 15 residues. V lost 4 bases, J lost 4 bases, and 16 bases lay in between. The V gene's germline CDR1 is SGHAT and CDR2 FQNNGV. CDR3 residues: CASSSWGGRGTEAFF. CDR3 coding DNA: TGTGCCAGCAGCTCCTGGGGAGGACGTGGCACTGAAGCTTTCTTT.

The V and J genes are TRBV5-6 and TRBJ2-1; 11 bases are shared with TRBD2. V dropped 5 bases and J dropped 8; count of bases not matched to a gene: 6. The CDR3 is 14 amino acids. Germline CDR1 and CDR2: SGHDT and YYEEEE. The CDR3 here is CASRLSGGADEQFF. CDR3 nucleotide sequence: TGTGCCAGCAGGCTTAGCGGGGGGGCCGATGAGCAGTTCTTC. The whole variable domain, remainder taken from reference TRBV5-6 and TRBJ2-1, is DAGVTQSPTHLIKTRGQQVTLRCSPKSGHDTVSWYQQALGQGPQFIFQYYEEEERQRGNFPDRFSGHQFPNYSSELNVNALLLGDSALYLCASRLSGGADEQFFGPGTRLTVL.

CDR3: CASSDPGNQPQHF. DNA of the CDR3: TGCGCCAGCAGTGACCCAGGCAATCAGCCCCAGCATTTT. V is TRBV10-2 and J is TRBJ1-5; D gene unclear. This CDR3 region has 13 residues. Trimming stripped 3 bases from V and 2 bases from J, with 5 bases between. Germline V gene sequence: CDR1 WSHSY, CDR2 SAAADI.

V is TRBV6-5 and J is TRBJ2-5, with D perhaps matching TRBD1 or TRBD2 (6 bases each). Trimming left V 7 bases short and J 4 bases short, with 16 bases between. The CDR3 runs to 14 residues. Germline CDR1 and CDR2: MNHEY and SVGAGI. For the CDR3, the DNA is TGTGCCAGCACGCGTGGGGGGCGGGGAGAGACCCAGTACTTC. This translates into CASTRGGRGETQYF.

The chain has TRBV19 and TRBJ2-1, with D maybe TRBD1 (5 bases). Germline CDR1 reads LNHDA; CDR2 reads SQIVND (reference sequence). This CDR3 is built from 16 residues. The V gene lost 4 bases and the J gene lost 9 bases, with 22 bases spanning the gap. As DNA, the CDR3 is TGTGCCAGTAGTACCACCAGTTTAAGGGGAAGCGTTGAGCAGTTCTTC. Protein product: CASSTTSLRGSVEQFF.

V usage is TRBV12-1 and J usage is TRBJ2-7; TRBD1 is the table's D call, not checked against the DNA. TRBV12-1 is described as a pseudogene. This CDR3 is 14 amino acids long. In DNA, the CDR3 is TGTGCCAGCAGCCCCCGTCCAGGGTTCTACGAGCAGTACTTC. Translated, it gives CASSPRPGFYEQYF.

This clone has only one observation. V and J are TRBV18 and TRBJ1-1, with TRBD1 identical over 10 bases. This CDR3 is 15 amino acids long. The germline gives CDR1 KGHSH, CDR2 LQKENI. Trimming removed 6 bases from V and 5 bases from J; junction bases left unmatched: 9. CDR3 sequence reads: CASSRGQGVGTEAFF. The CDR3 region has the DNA TGTGCCAGCTCCCGAGGACAGGGGGTCGGAACTGAAGCTTTCTTT.